This T cell receptor (beta chain) was recovered during a study of blood T cell repertoires in COVID-19. Study background: Italy, Spain and the United States were the sources of the convalescent and acute COVID-19 samples. T cells, B-cell-depleted T cells, or PBMCs provided the cDNA or gDNA that served as material.

The repertoire was sequenced with immunoSEQ multiplex PCR; TCRdb's copy has only in-frame clones and lacks some. The sample gives a few hundred thousand clones, 90% of which show up once; 0.6% to 0.7% is in the top ten. The ends lost 4 bases at V and 6 bases at J; junction bases unmatched: 4. The CDR3 extends over 14 amino acids. Germline assignment: CDR1 MNHEY and CDR2 SVGAGI. Recruits, aged roughly 18 to 89 years, lived in around 24 US areas. Cohort 3 recovered donors had two negative PCRs, clearance, or symptom resolution. The source of this sequence is a young man who had recovered from COVID-19. The chain employs TRBV6-5 and TRBJ2-1; TRBD2 matches 9 bases. Source material: PBMCs or T cells enriched from blood (not recorded which). In DNA form, the CDR3 reads TGTGCCAGCAGTTCCTATAGCGGGAGCAATGAGCAGTTCTTC. Translation: CASSSYSGSNEQFF.